The 20 T cell receptor beta chains given below trace back to one sample, sequenced in a study of cytomegalovirus exposure and HLA in healthy donors. The PCR was carried out with 60 Vbeta primers and 13 Jbeta primers. TCRdb's table, derived via immunoSEQ multiplex PCR, lists solely in-frame clones and lacks some. The table has roughly 260,000 clones, 70% to 90% seen once. Sequencing was performed on PBMCs. All receptors come from a woman aged 40 to 50 in good health and CMV-seropositive.

V gene TRBV10-3 combines with J gene TRBJ2-5; D perhaps matches TRBD1 (6 bases). V was clipped by 11 bases and J by 0 bases, with 10 bases between them. Germline assignment: CDR1 ENHRY and CDR2 SYGVKD. The CDR3 runs to 12 residues. The CDR3 reads CASRGNQETQYF. DNA of the CDR3: TGTGCCTCTAGGGGGAACCAAGAGACCCAGTACTTC.

J is TRBJ1-1 and V is TRBV7-9; D remains unclear. V lost 4 bases, J lost 5 bases, and 17 bases lay in between. The germline V gene encodes CDR1 SEHNR and CDR2 FQNEAQ (reference sequence). The CDR3 length is 15 residues. The CDR3 nucleotides read TGTGCCAGCAGCTCCGTCTCTGGGCGAGGGACTGAAGCTTTCTTT. This sequence encodes CASSSVSGRGTEAFF.

This rearrangement joins TRBV27 to TRBJ1-2; D is undetermined. V lost 0 bases, J lost 8 bases, and 13 bases lay in between. The CDR3 totals 14 residues. Germline lookup yields CDR1 MNHEY and CDR2 SMNVEV (reference sequence). The CDR3 protein is CASSLSGPGNGYTF. The CDR3 nucleotides read TGTGCCAGCAGTTTATCGGGCCCGGGAAACGGCTACACCTTC.

This clone was seen only a few times. J is TRBJ1-2 and V is TRBV6-1, with 7 bases matching TRBD1. Germline values: CDR1 MNHNS, CDR2 SASEGT. The CDR3 loop spans 14 amino acids. V lost 8 bases, J lost 2 bases, and 8 bases stayed unmatched. CDR3 bases: TGTGCCAGCCTCCCGGACAGGTTCAACTATGGCTACACCTTC. It specifies CASLPDRFNYGYTF.

The gene calls are TRBV2 and TRBJ1-1; 7 bases align to TRBD1. The V gene end was trimmed by 7 bases and the J gene end by 0 bases; junction bases not matched to a gene: 14. This CDR3 has 17 amino acids. Germline V gene sequence: CDR1 SNHLY, CDR2 FYNNEI. The CDR3 DNA is TGTGCCAGCACCCCGCTCCGACAGGGCGCTATGAACACTGAAGCTTTCTTT. Its translation: CASTPLRQGAMNTEAFF.

The chain carries TRBV6-5 and TRBJ2-7, with D possibly being TRBD2 (5 bases). The V end lost 10 bases, the J end lost 3 bases, and 16 bases lay between the germline ends. Per the germline V gene, CDR1 is MNHEY and CDR2 is SVGAGI. The length of the CDR3 is 13 residues. CDR3 sequence: CAKKFGGNYEQYF. CDR3 in DNA: TGTGCCAAAAAATTCGGAGGAAACTACGAGCAGTACTTC.

The genes are TRBV27 and TRBJ2-5; tentatively, D is TRBD2 (6 bases). The J call could be wrong; TRBJ2-7 is a better fit for the DNA end. This CDR3 comprises 15 residues. Germline V gene sequence: CDR1 MNHEY, CDR2 SMNVEV (reference sequence). CDR3 protein: CASSITRLVPYEQYF. The CDR3 coding sequence is TGTGCCAGCAGCATTACCCGACTAGTGCCCTACGAGCAGTACTTC.

The rearrangement links TRBV4-2 to TRBJ2-2; 9 nucleotides agree with TRBD1. Germline-derived CDR1 and CDR2 are LGHNA and YNFKEQ. V lost 0 bases, J lost 6 bases, and 11 bases stayed unmatched. CDR3 length: 18 residues. CDR3 coding DNA: TGTGCCAGCAGCCAAGACCCCGGGGGACAGGGTTCGGCCGGGGAGCTGTTTTTT. It codes for CASSQDPGGQGSAGELFF.

The V gene is TRBV4-1, the J gene TRBJ1-3; 7 bases are shared with TRBD1. The J segment lost 0 bases and the V segment lost 2 bases, leaving 4 bases of the junction unmatched. Germline V lookup: CDR1 MGHRA, CDR2 YSYEKL. The CDR3 extends over 16 amino acids. This CDR3 is CASSQTTGPSGNTIYF. In nucleotides, the CDR3 is TGCGCCAGCAGCCAAACGACAGGGCCCTCTGGAAACACCATATATTTT.

The rearrangement uses TRBV30 and TRBJ1-3, with a weak D call TRBD1 (5 bases). The germline V gene has CDR1 GTSNPN and CDR2 SVGIG (reference sequence). The CDR3 runs 14 residues. V shed 0 bases and J shed 5 bases, with 11 bases lying between them. CDR3 in amino acids: CAWSVEGLRNTIYF. As DNA, the CDR3 is TGTGCCTGGAGTGTAGAGGGACTGAGAAACACCATATATTTT.

The rearrangement links TRBV28 to TRBJ1-6; D may be TRBD1 (5 bases). The V gene lost 6 bases and the J gene lost 7 bases, with 13 bases spanning the gap. This CDR3 is built from 14 residues. The germline CDR1 and CDR2 sequences are MDHEN and SYDVKM. The CDR3 coding sequence is TGTGCCAGCAGGGGGGGACGCGTGAATTCACCCCTCCACTTT. Translating gives CASRGGRVNSPLHF.

This chain links TRBV27 with TRBJ2-7, with D possibly TRBD2 on 7 matching bases. CDR1 is MNHEY and CDR2 is SMNVEV in the germline V gene (reference sequence). There are 12 residues in the CDR3. V was pared by 3 bases and J by 6 bases, with 9 bases between. CDR3 sequence: CASSLGGAEQYF. The DNA for the CDR3 is TGTGCCAGCAGTTTGGGGGGGGCCGAGCAGTACTTC.

The rearrangement links TRBV10-1 to TRBJ2-1; D might be TRBD2 (6 bases). V was shortened by 9 bases and J by 6 bases, with 15 bases between the two germline ends. Looked up from germline, CDR1 is WNHNN and CDR2 is SYGVQD (reference sequence). The CDR3 consists of 13 residues. The CDR3, as DNA: TGCGCCAGTAAGCGGGCTCATGTCAATGAGCAGTTCTTC. This translates into CASKRAHVNEQFF.

V and J are TRBV7-2 and TRBJ2-5; TRBD2 is a possible D gene (5 bases). TRBJ2-7 matches the DNA end more closely, so the J call is doubtful. From germline, CDR1 is SGHTA and CDR2 FQGNSA. The CDR3 runs to 12 residues. CDR3 DNA sequence: TGTGCCAGCAGCTCCCCGGGATACGAGCAGTACTTC. Protein sequence: CASSSPGYEQYF.

CDR3 region: CASSQAGDEQFF. The CDR3 DNA reads as TGTGCCAGCAGTCAAGCGGGAGATGAGCAGTTCTTC. The rearrangement uses TRBV6-6 and TRBJ2-1; TRBD2 matches at 8 bases. The V segment lost 5 bases and the J segment 8 bases; nucleotides outside the gene matches: 2. This CDR3 is 12 amino acids long. Germline CDR1 MNHNY, CDR2 SVGAGI (reference sequence).

This chain connects TRBV19 to TRBJ1-4; maybe TRBD1 (6 bases). Trimming took off 6 bases at V and 8 bases at J, with 13 bases between the two ends. Germline assignment: CDR1 LNHDA and CDR2 SQIVND (reference sequence). This CDR3 spans 13 amino acids. The CDR3 sequence is CASRTGPGEKLFF. The CDR3 DNA follows: TGTGCCAGTAGGACAGGACCGGGCGAAAAACTGTTTTTT.

The J gene is TRBJ2-7, the V gene TRBV15, with 9 bases matching TRBD1. Germline V gives CDR1 LNHNV, CDR2 YYDKDF (reference sequence). The CDR3 loop spans 14 amino acids. Losses at the gene ends were 4 bases for V and 5 bases for J; bases not matched to a gene: 6. The CDR3 region is CATSKDRGLNEQYF. The CDR3 DNA reads TGTGCCACCAGCAAGGACAGGGGACTCAACGAGCAGTACTTC.

This chain connects TRBV14 to TRBJ2-5; 8 nucleotides line up with TRBD2. Per the germline V gene, CDR1 is SGHDN and CDR2 is FVKESK. Trimming at V came to 1 base and at J to 2 bases, leaving 6 bases not matched to a gene. The CDR3 extends over 16 amino acids. This chain's CDR3 is CASSQVGGVPQETQYF. CDR3 nucleotide sequence: TGTGCCAGCAGCCAAGTCGGGGGGGTGCCTCAAGAGACCCAGTACTTC.

This chain uses TRBV7-8 with TRBJ1-1; D unresolved. The CDR3 has 14 amino acids. CDR1 is SGHVS and CDR2 is FQNEAQ in the germline V gene. The V and J ends lost 5 bases and 0 bases respectively, with 10 bases between them. CDR3 residues: CASSLKRLNTEAFF. CDR3 bases: TGTGCCAGCAGCCTCAAGAGGCTGAACACTGAAGCTTTCTTT.

The chain recombines TRBV28 with TRBJ1-1; 7 bases are a match to TRBD1. V gave up 0 bases and J gave up 8 bases; unmatched junction bases: 9. Germline CDR1 MDHEN, CDR2 SYDVKM. CDR3 length equals 15 residues. The CDR3 loop is CASSLWIPGQNEAFF. CDR3 nucleotides: TGTGCCAGCAGTTTATGGATACCGGGACAGAACGAAGCTTTCTTT.